A selection of T cell receptor beta chains follows, all from one sample in a study of OX40 agonist ivuxolimab in advanced cancers. Method: immunoSEQ multiplex PCR; TCRdb's copy keeps in-frame clones and lacks some. This repertoire shows about 60,000 clones, 90% to 95% found once; its top ten account for 4% to 4.5%. This material consisted of CD4+ or CD8+ T cells sorted from blood, taken in a trial of the OX40 agonist ivuxolimab. All receptors come from an adult with an advanced solid tumor such as melanoma, head and neck, liver or kidney cancer. Both conserved end residues are part of each CDR3. A D gene is named only where the DNA matches it firmly. Part of the rows lack a size; the others show once, few, many or a class for expanded clones.

D: TRBD2
V: TRBV5-5
size: -
J: TRBJ2-7
DNA: TGTGCCAGCAGCAAAGTTCGGGGGAGGGAAACCTACGAGCAGTACTTC
CDR3: CASSKVRGRETYEQYF

D: -
V: TRBV4-1
size: -
J: TRBJ2-7
DNA: TGCGCCAGCAGCCAAGTTTTGTCAGGACCCTCCTACGAGCAGTACTTC
CDR3: CASSQVLSGPSYEQYF

D: -
V: TRBV28
size: -
J: TRBJ1-1
DNA: TGTGCCAGCAGTTTTTCCCGCTTGAACACTGAAGCTTTCTTT
CDR3: CASSFSRLNTEAFF

D: -
V: TRBV6-5
size: -
J: TRBJ1-4
DNA: TGTGCCAGCAGCCCGCGCGGGGTGGATGAAAAACTGTTTTTT
CDR3: CASSPRGVDEKLFF

D: TRBD2
V: TRBV28
size: once
J: TRBJ2-5
DNA: TGTGCCAGCAGTTTATTTGGCGGGAGAGAGACCCAGTACTTC
CDR3: CASSLFGGRETQYF

D: -
V: TRBV28
size: -
J: TRBJ1-5
DNA: TGTGCCAGCAGTTTATCCAGTCAGCCCCAGCATTTT
CDR3: CASSLSSQPQHF

D: -
V: TRBV9
size: -
J: TRBJ2-5
DNA: TGTGCCAGCAGCGTAGGACAGTCGAGCGGCCCCCAAGAGACCCAGTACTTC
CDR3: CASSVGQSSGPQETQYF

D: TRBD2
V: TRBV27
size: -
J: TRBJ2-1
DNA: TGTGCCAGCAGTTCAACCAGCGGGGGGGAGAACAATGAGCAGTTCTTC
CDR3: CASSSTSGGENNEQFF

D: -
V: TRBV28
size: -
J: TRBJ1-2
DNA: TGTGCCAGCTCACAGGGTAACGGCTACACCTTC
CDR3: CASSQGNGYTF

D: TRBD2
V: TRBV4-2
size: -
J: TRBJ2-1
DNA: TGTGCCAGCAGCCAAGGTCCAGCGGGGGGGCCGTTGGATGAGCAGTTCTTC
CDR3: CASSQGPAGGPLDEQFF

D: -
V: TRBV6-1
size: -
J: TRBJ2-7
DNA: TGTGCCAGCAGTGAAGCAGGGACACTCGTCTACGAGCAGTACTTC
CDR3: CASSEAGTLVYEQYF

D: -
V: TRBV7-3
size: -
J: TRBJ1-1
DNA: TGTGCCAGCAGGGAGACGGGCGGGACTGAAGCTTTCTTT
CDR3: CASRETGGTEAFF

D: -
V: TRBV5-4
size: -
J: TRBJ2-1
DNA: TGTGCCAGCAGTTTTGACAGTGCGTGGAATGAGCAGTTCTTC
CDR3: CASSFDSAWNEQFF

D: TRBD1
V: TRBV6-5
size: -
J: TRBJ2-1
DNA: TGTGCCAGCAGTTACGCAGGGACAGGACCCAATGAGCAGTTCTTC
CDR3: CASSYAGTGPNEQFF

D: TRBD1
V: TRBV2
size: -
J: TRBJ2-3
DNA: TGTGCCAGCAGGGTGAAGGGGGCCTACATCATAGATACGCAGTATTTT
CDR3: CASRVKGAYIIDTQYF

D: -
V: TRBV27
size: -
J: TRBJ1-5
DNA: TGTGCCACCCCCCTGGCCGAATATAGCAATCAGCCCCAGCATTTT
CDR3: CATPLAEYSNQPQHF

D: -
V: TRBV28
size: once
J: TRBJ1-2
DNA: TGTGCCAGCAAAATGGGGTCTAACTATGGCTACACCTTC
CDR3: CASKMGSNYGYTF

D: TRBD1
V: TRBV7-6
size: few
J: TRBJ1-1
DNA: TGTGCCAGCAGTCGACAGGGAAGCACTGAAGCTTTCTTT
CDR3: CASSRQGSTEAFF

D: TRBD1
V: TRBV13
size: -
J: TRBJ2-7
DNA: TGTGCCAGCAGCTCAGGGGGTGCGTACGAGCAGTACTTC
CDR3: CASSSGGAYEQYF

D: -
V: TRBV28
size: few
J: TRBJ1-6
DNA: TGTGCCAGCACGGCCGTCGGCTCCTATAATTCACCCCTCCACTTT
CDR3: CASTAVGSYNSPLHF

D: -
V: TRBV13
size: -
J: TRBJ2-3
DNA: TGTGCCAGCAGCTCCCAAGAGACAGGCCCTAAAACAGATACGCAGTATTTT
CDR3: CASSSQETGPKTDTQYF

D: -
V: TRBV21-1
size: -
J: TRBJ2-5
DNA: TGTGCCAGCAGCAAAAGGGGGACCCAGTACTTC
CDR3: CASSKRGTQYF